The rows below give T cell receptor beta chains drawn from one sample of a study of vaccination effects on CD4 cells after COVID-19. Their antigens remain unidentified. Sequencing was performed with immunoSEQ multiplex PCR; in TCRdb, only in-frame clones are kept and a portion is missing. The table includes tens of thousands of clones, around 70% detected once. Sample: CD4+ T cells from PBMCs cultured with HIV peptides, taken before COVID-19 vaccination. These receptors came from a human donor who had a prior SARS-CoV-2 infection. Each CDR3 is given with its conserved first and last residue. Fields, in order: V gene, D gene, CDR3 length, clone size, J gene, CDR3 DNA, CDR3 protein. A D gene is named only where the DNA matches it firmly. Size values are once, few and many counts, or a class for expanded clones, and some rows have none.

TRBV3-1/TRBV3-2,TRBD1,14,-,TRBJ1-6,TGTGCCAGCAGCGGGACAGGGGCGAATTCACCCCTCCACTTT,CASSGTGANSPLHF
TRBV9,-,15,once,TRBJ1-1,TGTGCCAGCAGCGTAGAGGAAGGGACTTACACTGAAGCTTTCTTT,CASSVEEGTYTEAFF
TRBV5-4,-,17,few,TRBJ1-6,TGTGCCAGCAGCTCGGGAACGGGGGGATTCGCTAATTCACCCCTCCACTTT,CASSSGTGGFANSPLHF
TRBV14,-,13,-,TRBJ2-7,TGTGCCAGCAGCCAAGACGTGACACGGTCCCAGTACTTC,CASSQDVTRSQYF
TRBV9,TRBD1,14,-,TRBJ2-7,TGTGCCAGCAGCGTAGCGGGACAGTTCTACGAGCAGTACTTC,CASSVAGQFYEQYF
TRBV4-3,-,14,-,TRBJ2-3,TGCGCCAGCAGCCAAGATCCGTCTACAGATACGCAGTATTTT,CASSQDPSTDTQYF
TRBV7-2,TRBD2,15,-,TRBJ2-3,TGTGCCAGCAGCTTAGAACGCGGGAGCGGTGATACGCAGTATTTT,CASSLERGSGDTQYF
TRBV7-2,-,14,-,TRBJ2-7,TGTGCCAGCAGCCTCGTGGACAAGGCCTACGAGCAGTACTTC,CASSLVDKAYEQYF
TRBV18,-,14,-,TRBJ1-1,TGTGCCAGCTCACCTCAACATAGGAACACTGAAGCTTTCTTT,CASSPQHRNTEAFF
TRBV4-1,TRBD2,15,-,TRBJ2-7,TGCGCCAGCAGCCGAGGTAGCGGGGGTGTGTACGAGCAGTACTTC,CASSRGSGGVYEQYF
TRBV12-5,-,14,few,TRBJ2-2,TGTGCTAGTGGTTTCGGACAGATTACCGGGGAGCTGTTTTTT,CASGFGQITGELFF
TRBV6-6,-,13,-,TRBJ2-7,TGTGCCAGCAGGGTGACAGTTTCGGACGAGCAGTACTTC,CASRVTVSDEQYF